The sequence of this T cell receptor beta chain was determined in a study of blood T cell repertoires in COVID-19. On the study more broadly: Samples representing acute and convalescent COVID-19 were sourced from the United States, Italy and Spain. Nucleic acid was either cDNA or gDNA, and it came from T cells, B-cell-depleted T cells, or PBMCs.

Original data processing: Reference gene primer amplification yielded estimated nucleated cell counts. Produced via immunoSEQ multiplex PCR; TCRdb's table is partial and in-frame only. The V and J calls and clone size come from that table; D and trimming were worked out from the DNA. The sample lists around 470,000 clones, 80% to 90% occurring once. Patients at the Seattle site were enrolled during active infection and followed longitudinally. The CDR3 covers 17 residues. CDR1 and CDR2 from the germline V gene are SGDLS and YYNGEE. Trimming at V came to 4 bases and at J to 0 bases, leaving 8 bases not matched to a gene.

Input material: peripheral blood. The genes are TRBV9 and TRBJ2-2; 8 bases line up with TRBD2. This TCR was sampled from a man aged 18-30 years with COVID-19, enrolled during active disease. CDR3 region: CASSSRGAGANTGELFF. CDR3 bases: TGTGCCAGCAGCTCCCGAGGAGCGGGAGCGAACACCGGGGAGCTGTTTTTT.